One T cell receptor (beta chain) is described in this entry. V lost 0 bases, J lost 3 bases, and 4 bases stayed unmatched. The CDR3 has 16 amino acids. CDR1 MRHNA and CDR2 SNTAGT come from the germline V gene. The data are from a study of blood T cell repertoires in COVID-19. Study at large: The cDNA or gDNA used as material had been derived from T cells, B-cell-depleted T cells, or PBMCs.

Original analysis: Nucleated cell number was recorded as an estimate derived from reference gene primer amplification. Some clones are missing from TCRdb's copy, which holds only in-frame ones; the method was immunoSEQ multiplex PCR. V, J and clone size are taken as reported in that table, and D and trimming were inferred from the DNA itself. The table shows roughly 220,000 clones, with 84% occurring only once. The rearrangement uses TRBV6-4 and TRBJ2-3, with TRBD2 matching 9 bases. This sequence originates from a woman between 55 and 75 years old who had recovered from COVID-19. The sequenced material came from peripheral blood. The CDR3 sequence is CASSDSAGLATDTQYF. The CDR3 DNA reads TGTGCCAGCAGTGACTCGGCCGGACTAGCGACAGATACGCAGTATTTT.